Described below is a single T cell receptor beta chain sequence and its context. Its antigen remains unidentified. The CDR3 contains 15 residues. The V end was cut by 0 bases, the J end by 3 bases, with 11 bases between. Germline CDR1 and CDR2: SGHRS and YFSETQ. The sample belongs to a study of cytomegalovirus exposure and HLA in healthy donors. Findings and limits, study-wide: About 87% or about 30% of the time was how often most TCR beta V segments were productive, according to an earlier analysis.

Primers for the PCR totalled 60 Vbeta and 13 Jbeta. Sequencing was performed with immunoSEQ multiplex PCR; in TCRdb, only in-frame clones are kept and a portion is missing. The sample carries some 150,000 clones, more than 75% recorded once. The V gene is TRBV5-1, the J gene TRBJ2-3, with D perhaps matching TRBD2 (5 bases). This sequence originates from a human donor in good health. The sequencing input was PBMCs. Here the CDR3 DNA reads TGCGCCAGCAGCTTGGAACCTAGCAGGACAGATACGCAGTATTTT. Amino acid sequence: CASSLEPSRTDTQYF. Complete variable domain (other parts from reference TRBV5-1 and TRBJ2-3): KAGVTQTPRYLIKTRGQQVTLSCSPISGHRSVSWYQQTPGQGLQFLFEYFSETQRNKGNFPGRFSGRQFSNSRSEMNVSTLELGDSALYLCASSLEPSRTDTQYFGPGTRLTVL.